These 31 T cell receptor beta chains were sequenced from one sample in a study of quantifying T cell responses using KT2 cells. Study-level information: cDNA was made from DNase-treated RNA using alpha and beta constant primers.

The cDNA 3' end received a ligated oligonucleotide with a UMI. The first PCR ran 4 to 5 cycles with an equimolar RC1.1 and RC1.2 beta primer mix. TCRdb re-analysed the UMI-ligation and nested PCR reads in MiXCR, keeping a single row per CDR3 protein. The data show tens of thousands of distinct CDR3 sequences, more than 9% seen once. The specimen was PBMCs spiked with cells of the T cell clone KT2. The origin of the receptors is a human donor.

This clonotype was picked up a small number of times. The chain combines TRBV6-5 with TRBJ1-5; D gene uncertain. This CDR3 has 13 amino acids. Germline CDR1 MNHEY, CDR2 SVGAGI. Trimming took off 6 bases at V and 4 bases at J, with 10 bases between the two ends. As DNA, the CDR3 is TGTGCCAGCAGCACCCTTGGAAATCAGCCCCAGCATTTT. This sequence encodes CASSTLGNQPQHF.

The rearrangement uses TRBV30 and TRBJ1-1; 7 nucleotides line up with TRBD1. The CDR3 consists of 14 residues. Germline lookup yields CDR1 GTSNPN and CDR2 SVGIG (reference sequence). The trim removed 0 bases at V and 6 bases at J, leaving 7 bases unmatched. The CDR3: CAWSVPDRLAEAFF. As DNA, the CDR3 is TGTGCCTGGAGTGTACCGGACAGGCTCGCTGAAGCTTTCTTT.

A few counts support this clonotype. The CDR3 region is CASSVFSGGRDTQYF. The CDR3 region has the DNA TGTGCCAGCAGCGTCTTTAGCGGGGGGAGAGATACGCAGTATTTT. V is TRBV9 and J is TRBJ2-3, with 10 bases that match TRBD2. The germline CDR1 and CDR2 sequences are SGDLS and YYNGEE. The CDR3 length is 15 residues. V lost 2 bases, J lost 5 bases, and 5 bases stayed unmatched. The variable domain in full, with the rest retrieved from reference TRBV9 and TRBJ2-3, is DSGVTQTPKHLITATGQRVTLRCSPRSGDLSVYWYQQSLDQGLQFLIQYYNGEERAKGNILERFSAQQFPDLHSELNLSSLELGDSALYFCASSVFSGGRDTQYFGPGTRLTVL.

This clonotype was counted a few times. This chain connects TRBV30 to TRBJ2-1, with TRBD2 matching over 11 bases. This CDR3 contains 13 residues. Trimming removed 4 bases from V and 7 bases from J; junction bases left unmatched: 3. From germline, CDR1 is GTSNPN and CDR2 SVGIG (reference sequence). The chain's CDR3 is CAWMASGRNEQFF. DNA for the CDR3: TGTGCCTGGATGGCTAGCGGGAGGAATGAGCAGTTCTTC.

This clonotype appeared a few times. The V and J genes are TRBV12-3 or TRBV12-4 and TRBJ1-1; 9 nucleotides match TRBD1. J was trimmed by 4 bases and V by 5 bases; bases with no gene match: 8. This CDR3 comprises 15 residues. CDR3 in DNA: TGTGCCAGCAGTCCGTCCCGACAGGGGGTCACTGAAGCTTTCTTT. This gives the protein CASSPSRQGVTEAFF.

The CDR3 coding sequence is TGCGCCAGCAGCTTGGAATATGAGACCGGGGAGCTGTTTTTT. Protein product: CASSLEYETGELFF. The gene calls are TRBV5-1 and TRBJ2-2; D gene uncertain. Trimming shortened V by 0 bases and J by 5 bases, and 8 bases separated the two germline ends. This CDR3 is 14 amino acids long. From germline, CDR1 is SGHRS and CDR2 YFSETQ. Using reference TRBV5-1 and TRBJ2-2 for the parts outside the CDR3, the full variable domain is KAGVTQTPRYLIKTRGQQVTLSCSPISGHRSVSWYQQTPGQGLQFLFEYFSETQRNKGNFPGRFSGRQFSNSRSEMNVSTLELGDSALYLCASSLEYETGELFFGEGSRLTVL.

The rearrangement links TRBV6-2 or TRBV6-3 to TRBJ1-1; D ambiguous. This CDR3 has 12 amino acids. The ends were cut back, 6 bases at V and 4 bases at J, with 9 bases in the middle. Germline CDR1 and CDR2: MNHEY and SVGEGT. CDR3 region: CASSMPVTEAFF. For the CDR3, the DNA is TGTGCCAGCAGCATGCCTGTCACTGAAGCTTTCTTT.

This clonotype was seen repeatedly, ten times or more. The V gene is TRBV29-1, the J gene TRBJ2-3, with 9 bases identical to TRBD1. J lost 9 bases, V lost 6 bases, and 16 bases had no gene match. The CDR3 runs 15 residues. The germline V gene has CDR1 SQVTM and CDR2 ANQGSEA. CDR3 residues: CSVSRGGEQGATQYF. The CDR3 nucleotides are TGCAGCGTCTCCCGCGGAGGAGAACAGGGGGCGACGCAGTATTTT.

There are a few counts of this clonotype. CDR3 region: CASSSAGVPDTGELFF. CDR3 sequence (DNA): TGTGCCAGCAGCTCGGCAGGGGTCCCAGACACCGGGGAGCTGTTTTTT. The chain couples TRBV6-5 to TRBJ2-2, with D maybe TRBD1 (6 bases). The CDR3 is 16 amino acids. V lost 6 bases and J 3 bases, leaving 17 bases between the germline ends. Germline values: CDR1 MNHEY, CDR2 SVGAGI.

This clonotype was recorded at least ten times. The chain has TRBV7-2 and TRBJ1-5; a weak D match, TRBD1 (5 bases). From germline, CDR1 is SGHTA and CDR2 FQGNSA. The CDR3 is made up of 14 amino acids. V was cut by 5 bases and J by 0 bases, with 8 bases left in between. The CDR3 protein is CASSRDFSNQPQHF. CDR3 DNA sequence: TGTGCCAGCAGCCGGGACTTTAGCAATCAGCCCCAGCATTTT. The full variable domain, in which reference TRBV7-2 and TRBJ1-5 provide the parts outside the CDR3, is GAGVSQSPSNKVTEKGKDVELRCDPISGHTALYWYRQSLGQGLEFLIYFQGNSAPDKSGLPSDRFSAERTGGSVSTLTIQRTQQEDSAVYLCASSRDFSNQPQHFGDGTRLSIL.

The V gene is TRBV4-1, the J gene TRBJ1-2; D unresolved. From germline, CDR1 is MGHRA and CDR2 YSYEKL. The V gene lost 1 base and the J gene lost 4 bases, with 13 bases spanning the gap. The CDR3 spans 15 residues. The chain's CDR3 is CASSQVSVAGYGYTF. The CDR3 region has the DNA TGCGCCAGCAGCCAAGTATCAGTGGCTGGCTATGGCTACACCTTC.

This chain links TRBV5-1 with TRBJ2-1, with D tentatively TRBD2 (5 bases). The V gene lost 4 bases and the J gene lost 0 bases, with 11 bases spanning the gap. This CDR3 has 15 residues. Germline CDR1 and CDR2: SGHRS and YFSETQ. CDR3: CASSNGVPSYNEQFF. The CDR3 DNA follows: TGCGCCAGCAGCAACGGGGTCCCCTCCTACAATGAGCAGTTCTTC.

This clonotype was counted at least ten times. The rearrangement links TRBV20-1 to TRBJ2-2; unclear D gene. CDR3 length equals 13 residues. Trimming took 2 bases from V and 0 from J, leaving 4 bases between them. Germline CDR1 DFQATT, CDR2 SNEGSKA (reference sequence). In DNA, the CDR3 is TGCAGTGCTAGACACCCGAACACCGGGGAGCTGTTTTTT. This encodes CSARHPNTGELFF.

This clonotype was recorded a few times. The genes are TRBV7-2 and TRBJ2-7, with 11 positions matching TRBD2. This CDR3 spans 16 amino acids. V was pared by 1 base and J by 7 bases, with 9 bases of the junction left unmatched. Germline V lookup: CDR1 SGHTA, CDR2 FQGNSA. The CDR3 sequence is CASSLGELAGVEEQYF. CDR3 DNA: TGTGCCAGCAGCTTAGGAGAACTAGCGGGAGTGGAAGAGCAGTACTTC. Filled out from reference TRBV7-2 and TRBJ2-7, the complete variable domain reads GAGVSQSPSNKVTEKGKDVELRCDPISGHTALYWYRQSLGQGLEFLIYFQGNSAPDKSGLPSDRFSAERTGGSVSTLTIQRTQQEDSAVYLCASSLGELAGVEEQYFGPGTRLTVT.

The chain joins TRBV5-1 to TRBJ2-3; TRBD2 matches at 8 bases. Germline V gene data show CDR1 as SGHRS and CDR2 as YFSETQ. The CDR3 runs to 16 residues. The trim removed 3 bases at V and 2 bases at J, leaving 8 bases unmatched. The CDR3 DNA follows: TGCGCCAGCAGCTCGGGGTGGCGGGGGGACACAGATACGCAGTATTTT. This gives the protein CASSSGWRGDTDTQYF.

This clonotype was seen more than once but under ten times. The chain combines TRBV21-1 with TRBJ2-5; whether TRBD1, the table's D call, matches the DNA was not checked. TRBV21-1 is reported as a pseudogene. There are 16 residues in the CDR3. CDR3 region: CASSPPEEGLQETQYF. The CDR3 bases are TGTGCCAGCAGCCCCCCTGAGGAAGGACTACAAGAGACCCAGTACTTC.

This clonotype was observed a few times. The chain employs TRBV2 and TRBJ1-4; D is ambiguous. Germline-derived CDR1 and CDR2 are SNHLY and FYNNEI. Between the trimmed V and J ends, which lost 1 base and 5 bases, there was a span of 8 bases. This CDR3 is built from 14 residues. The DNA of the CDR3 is TGTGCCAGCAGTGAAGAGGTTGGAAATGAAAAACTGTTTTTT. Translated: CASSEEVGNEKLFF.

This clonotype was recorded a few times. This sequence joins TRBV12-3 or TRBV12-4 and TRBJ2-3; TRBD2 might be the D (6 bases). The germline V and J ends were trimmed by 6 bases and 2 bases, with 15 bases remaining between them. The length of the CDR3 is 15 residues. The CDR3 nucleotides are TGTGCCAGCAGCTTGTATAGCGGACCCACAGATACGCAGTATTTT. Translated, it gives CASSLYSGPTDTQYF.

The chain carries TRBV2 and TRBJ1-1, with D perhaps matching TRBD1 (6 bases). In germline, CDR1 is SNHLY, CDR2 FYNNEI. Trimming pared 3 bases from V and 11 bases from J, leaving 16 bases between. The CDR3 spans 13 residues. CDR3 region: CASSDRAGVGAFF. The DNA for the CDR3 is TGTGCCAGCAGTGATAGGGCAGGGGTTGGGGCTTTCTTT.

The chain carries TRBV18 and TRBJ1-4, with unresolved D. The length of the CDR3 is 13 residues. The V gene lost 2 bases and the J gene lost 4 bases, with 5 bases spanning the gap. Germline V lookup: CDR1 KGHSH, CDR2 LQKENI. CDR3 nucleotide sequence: TGTGCCAGCTCACCAGGGAGTAATGAAAAACTGTTTTTT. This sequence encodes CASSPGSNEKLFF.

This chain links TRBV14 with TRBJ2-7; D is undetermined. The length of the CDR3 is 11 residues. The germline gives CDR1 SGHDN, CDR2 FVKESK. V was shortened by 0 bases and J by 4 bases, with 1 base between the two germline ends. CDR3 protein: CASSQEYEQYF. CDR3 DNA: TGTGCCAGCAGCCAAGAGTACGAGCAGTACTTC.

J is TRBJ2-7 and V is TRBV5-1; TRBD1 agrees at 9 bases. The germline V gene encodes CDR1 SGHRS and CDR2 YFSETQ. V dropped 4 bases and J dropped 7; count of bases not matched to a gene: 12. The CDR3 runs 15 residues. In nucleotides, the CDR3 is TGCGCCAGCAGCGCCTACAACAGGGGGCGCGGTGAGCAGTACTTC. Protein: CASSAYNRGRGEQYF.

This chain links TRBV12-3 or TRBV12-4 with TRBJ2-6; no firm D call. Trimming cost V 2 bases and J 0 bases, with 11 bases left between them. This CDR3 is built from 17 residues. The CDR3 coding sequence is TGTGCCAGCAGTTTATGGCGGCGAATCTCTGGGGCCAACGTCCTGACTTTC. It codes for CASSLWRRISGANVLTF.

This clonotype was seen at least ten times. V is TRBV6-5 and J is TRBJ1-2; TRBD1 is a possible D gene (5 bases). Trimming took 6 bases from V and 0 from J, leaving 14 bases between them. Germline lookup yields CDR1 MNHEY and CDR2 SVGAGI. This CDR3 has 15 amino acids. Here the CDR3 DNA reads TGTGCCAGCAGACGCCGGGGGGGAGCTAACTATGGCTACACCTTC. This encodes CASRRRGGANYGYTF.

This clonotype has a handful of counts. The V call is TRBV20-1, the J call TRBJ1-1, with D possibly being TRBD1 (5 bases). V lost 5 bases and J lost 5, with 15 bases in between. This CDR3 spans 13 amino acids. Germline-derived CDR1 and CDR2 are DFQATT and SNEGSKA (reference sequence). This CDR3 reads CSAGGGRRTEAFF. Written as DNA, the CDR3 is TGCAGTGCTGGGGGTGGGAGGAGGACTGAAGCTTTCTTT.

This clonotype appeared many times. CDR3 in DNA: TGTGCCAGCACCTCTGGCGGTTCCTACAATGAGCAGTTCTTC. Residues: CASTSGGSYNEQFF. The chain has TRBV12-3 or TRBV12-4 and TRBJ2-1; D remains unclear. The V gene lost 7 bases and the J gene lost 1 base, with 11 bases spanning the gap. This CDR3 has 14 residues.

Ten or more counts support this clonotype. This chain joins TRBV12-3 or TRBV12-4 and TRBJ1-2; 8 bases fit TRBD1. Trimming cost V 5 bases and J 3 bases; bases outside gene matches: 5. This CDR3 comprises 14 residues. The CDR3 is CASSAGQAHYGYTF. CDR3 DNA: TGTGCCAGCAGTGCGGGACAGGCCCACTATGGCTACACCTTC.

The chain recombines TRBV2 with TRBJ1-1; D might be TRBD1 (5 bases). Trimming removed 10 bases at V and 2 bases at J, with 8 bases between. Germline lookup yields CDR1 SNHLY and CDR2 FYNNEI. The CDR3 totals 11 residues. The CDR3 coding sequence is TGTGCCACCCAGGGAAACACTGAAGCTTTCTTT. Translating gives CATQGNTEAFF.

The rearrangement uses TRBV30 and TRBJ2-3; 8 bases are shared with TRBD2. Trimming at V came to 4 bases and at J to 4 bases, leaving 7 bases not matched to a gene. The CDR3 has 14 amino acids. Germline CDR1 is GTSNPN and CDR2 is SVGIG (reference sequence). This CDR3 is CAWNRRGAADTQYF. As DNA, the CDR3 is TGTGCCTGGAACCGGCGGGGGGCAGCAGATACGCAGTATTTT. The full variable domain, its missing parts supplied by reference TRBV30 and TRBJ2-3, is SQTIHQWPATLVQPVGSPLSLECTVEGTSNPNLYWYRQAAGRGLQLLFYSVGIGQISSEVPQNLSASRPQDRQFILSSKKLLLSDSGFYLCAWNRRGAADTQYFGPGTRLTVL.

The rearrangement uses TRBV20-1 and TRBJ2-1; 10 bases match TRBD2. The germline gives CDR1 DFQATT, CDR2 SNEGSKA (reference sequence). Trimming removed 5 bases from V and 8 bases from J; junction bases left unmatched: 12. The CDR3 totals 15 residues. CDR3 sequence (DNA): TGCAGTGCTTCCCCCGGGACTAGCGCTACATATGAGCAGTTCTTC. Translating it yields CSASPGTSATYEQFF.

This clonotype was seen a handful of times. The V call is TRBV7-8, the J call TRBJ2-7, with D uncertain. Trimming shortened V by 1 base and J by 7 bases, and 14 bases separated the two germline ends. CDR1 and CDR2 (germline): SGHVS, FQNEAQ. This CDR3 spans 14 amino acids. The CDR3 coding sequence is TGTGCCAGCAGCTTAGGCCCCTCGATTGGGGAGCAGTACTTC. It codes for CASSLGPSIGEQYF.